This passage covers 6 T cell receptor beta chains from one sample sequenced in a study of blood T cell repertoires in COVID-19. The repertoire was sequenced with immunoSEQ multiplex PCR; TCRdb's copy has only in-frame clones and lacks some. The sample includes a few hundred thousand clones, approximately 86% seen only once; the top ten take 3% to 4.5%. Sequencing was carried out using PBMCs or T cells enriched from blood (not recorded which). The receptors shown here come from a woman in her thirties or forties with acute COVID-19.

The chain combines TRBV20-1 with TRBJ1-1, with D possibly TRBD1 on 5 matching bases. There are 11 residues in the CDR3. The germline V gene has CDR1 DFQATT and CDR2 SNEGSKA (reference sequence). CDR3 DNA sequence: TGCAGCCCCCGGGGGGATACTGAAGCTTTCTTT. It codes for CSPRGDTEAFF.

V usage is TRBV28 and J usage is TRBJ1-6; perhaps TRBD1 as D (6 bases). Per the germline V gene, CDR1 is MDHEN and CDR2 is SYDVKM. The V gene lost 8 bases and the J gene lost 10 bases, with 12 bases spanning the gap. There are 12 residues in the CDR3. The CDR3 bases are TGTGCCAGCTCAGGGGTTCGATCACCCCTCCACTTT. Translating it yields CASSGVRSPLHF. Full variable domain (remainder filled in from reference TRBV28 and TRBJ1-6): DVKVTQSSRYLVKRTGEKVFLECVQDMDHENMFWYRQDPGLGLRLIYFSYDVKMKEKGDIPEGYSVSREKKERFSLILESASTNQTSMYLCASSGVRSPLHFGNGTRLTVT.

The DNA of the CDR3 is TGTGCCAGCAGCTCGACTAGCTTAAACTCCTACGAGCAGTACTTC. The encoded protein is CASSSTSLNSYEQYF. J is TRBJ2-7 and V is TRBV7-9, with 7 bases aligning to TRBD2. J lost 0 bases, V lost 4 bases, and 6 bases had no gene match. The CDR3 runs 15 residues. CDR1 is SEHNR, CDR2 FQNEAQ, per germline (reference sequence). The full variable domain, rest sourced from reference TRBV7-9 and TRBJ2-7, is DTGVSQNPRHKITKRGQNVTFRCDPISEHNRLYWYRQTLGQGPEFLTYFQNEAQLEKSRLLSDRFSAERPKGSFSTLEIQRTEQGDSAMYLCASSSTSLNSYEQYFGPGTRLTVT.

The chain has TRBV9 and TRBJ2-1; 8 bases map to TRBD2. CDR3 length equals 15 residues. The germline V gene encodes CDR1 SGDLS and CDR2 YYNGEE. V shed 5 bases and J 4 bases; nucleotides not matched to a gene: 8. CDR3 sequence (DNA): TGTGCCAGCAGTGAGGGGTCGGGAGGGTACAATGAGCAGTTCTTC. Amino acids: CASSEGSGGYNEQFF.

There are a few counts of this clone. V and J are TRBV29-1 and TRBJ2-7; possible D gene TRBD2, 6 bases. V was trimmed by 7 bases and J by 5 bases, leaving 12 bases between them. The germline gives CDR1 SQVTM, CDR2 ANQGSEA. The CDR3 extends over 11 amino acids. CDR3 residues: CSGVGEDEQYF. CDR3 nucleotides: TGCAGCGGTGTAGGGGAGGACGAGCAGTACTTC.

J is TRBJ1-1 and V is TRBV6-5; 9 positions agree with TRBD1. V gave up 7 bases and J gave up 10 bases; unmatched junction bases: 7. The CDR3 runs 12 residues. The germline V gene has CDR1 MNHEY and CDR2 SVGAGI. In DNA form, the CDR3 reads TGTGCCAGCACTAACAGGGGGCTGAGAGCTTTCTTT. Amino acids: CASTNRGLRAFF.